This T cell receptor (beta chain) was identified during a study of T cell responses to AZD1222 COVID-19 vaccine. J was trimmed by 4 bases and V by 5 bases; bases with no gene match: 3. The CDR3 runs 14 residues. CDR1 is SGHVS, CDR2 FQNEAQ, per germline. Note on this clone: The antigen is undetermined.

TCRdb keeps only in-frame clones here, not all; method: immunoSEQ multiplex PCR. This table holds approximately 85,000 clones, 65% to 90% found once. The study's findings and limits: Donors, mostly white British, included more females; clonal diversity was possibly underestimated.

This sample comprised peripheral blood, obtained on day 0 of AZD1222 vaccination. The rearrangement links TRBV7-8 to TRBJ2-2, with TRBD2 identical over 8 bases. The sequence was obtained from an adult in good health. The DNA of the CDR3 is TGTGCCAGCAGCCGGACTAGCAGCACCGGGGAGCTGTTTTTT. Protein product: CASSRTSSTGELFF.